Below, one T cell receptor beta chain is given with its context. The data were obtained in a study of blood T cell repertoires in COVID-19. Study context: Acute-phase and convalescent COVID-19 samples originated in the United States, Italy and Spain.

TCRdb's copy holds only in-frame clones and misses some; the assay was immunoSEQ multiplex PCR. Of about 210,000 clones listed, about four fifths are singletons. The length of the CDR3 is 14 residues. J gave up 6 bases and V 2 bases, and 4 bases lay outside the gene matches. Germline CDR1 SEHNR, CDR2 FQNEAQ (reference sequence). The chain is built from TRBV7-9 and TRBJ2-1; 7 bases line up with TRBD1. The origin of this receptor is a woman in her thirties or forties with active or convalescent COVID-19. Sequencing was done on a sample of peripheral blood. CDR3 coding DNA: TGTGCCAGCAGCTTATCCGCAGGGGGCAATGAGCAGTTCTTC. Its protein is CASSLSAGGNEQFF.